Here is one TCR beta chain with its context. The antigen remains unidentified. With 8 bases removed from V and 5 bases from J, the gap between germline ends came to 16 bases. The CDR3 contains 14 residues. The sample belongs to a study of Graves' ophthalmopathy and Graves' hyperthyroidism. Study-level results: Sensitivity of about 70% and specificity of roughly 78% were achieved by the model that predicted ophthalmopathy progression. Blood contained most expanded thyroid clonotypes exceeding 0.001 frequency.

Hyperthyroidism patients had new diagnoses, durations under 2 months, and ages of 18 to 65. None of the included patients had other autoimmune diseases, uncontrolled infections, pregnancy or lactation, as these led to exclusion. The study amplified TCR beta CDR3 regions using RNA transcripts. The workflow started with a first-round RT-PCR run with HTBI primers and then moved on to a second-round multiplex PCR. Each CDR3 protein is one row after TCRdb ran MiXCR on the multiplex PCR reads. The sample records 500,000 to 700,000 distinct CDR3 sequences, 35% to 40% being singletons. V and J are TRBV12-3 or TRBV12-4 and TRBJ2-1; either TRBD1 or TRBD2 may fit D (7 bases each). The sample taken for sequencing was peripheral blood or thyroid tissue (not recorded which). The TCR comes from an adult man with Graves' hyperthyroidism. CDR3 loop: CASGRDRANNEQFF. As DNA, the CDR3 is TGTGCCAGCGGGAGGGACAGAGCTAACAATGAGCAGTTCTTC.